A single sample is the source of the 23 T cell receptor beta chains below, sequenced in a study of cytomegalovirus exposure and HLA in healthy donors. 60 Vbeta and 13 Jbeta primers were used in PCR. Assay: immunoSEQ multiplex PCR; the TCRdb copy retains only in-frame clones and omits some. The table lists roughly 170,000 clones, 70% to 85% of them singletons, with 4.8% in the top ten. The source material was PBMCs. These receptors originate from a man aged 18 to 30 in good health and CMV-seronegative.

The V and J genes are TRBV21-1 and TRBJ1-5; the listed D gene, TRBD1, was not tested against the DNA. TRBV21-1 is annotated as a pseudogene. This CDR3 has 17 residues. CDR3 bases: TGTGCCAGCAGCAAAGTAGATAGAGACAGTGCGCATCAGCCCCAGCATTTT. Amino acids: CASSKVDRDSAHQPQHF.

The chain employs TRBV6-5 and TRBJ1-5; possibly TRBD1 for D (6 bases). Germline V CDR1 and CDR2: MNHEY, SVGAGI. The V end lost 6 bases, the J end lost 7 bases, and 13 bases lay between the germline ends. The CDR3 extends over 13 amino acids. The CDR3 bases are TGTGCCAGCAGGTCCGACAGGCTCCAGCCCCAGCATTTT. Amino acid sequence: CASRSDRLQPQHF.

This chain joins TRBV7-9 and TRBJ1-4; no clear D. CDR1 is SEHNR, CDR2 FQNEAQ, per germline (reference sequence). The CDR3 extends over 14 amino acids. With 5 bases removed from V and 5 bases from J, the gap between germline ends came to 12 bases. The CDR3 reads CASSRTGNNEKLFF. In DNA, the CDR3 is TGTGCCAGCAGCAGGACTGGAAACAATGAAAAACTGTTTTTT.

The chain couples TRBV5-1 to TRBJ2-7; 9 bases are a match to TRBD1. Trimming took 4 bases from V and 5 from J; bases not matched to a gene: 7. Germline CDR1 is SGHRS and CDR2 is YFSETQ. The CDR3 has 14 residues. CDR3 sequence (DNA): TGCGCCAGCAGCCAACCCGGGACAGGGAACGAGCAGTACTTC. Its translation: CASSQPGTGNEQYF.

V and J are TRBV11-3 and TRBJ2-3; 11 bases match TRBD2. The CDR3 runs to 16 residues. Trimming took 3 bases from V and 3 from J; bases not matched to a gene: 5. The germline CDR1 and CDR2 sequences are SGHNT and YENEEA. The DNA of the CDR3 is TGTGCCAGCAGCTTGCTACTAGCGGGAGTGACAGATACGCAGTATTTT. Amino acids: CASSLLLAGVTDTQYF.

V and J are TRBV27 and TRBJ2-7; 9 bases map to TRBD2. Germline loops: CDR1 MNHEY, CDR2 SMNVEV (reference sequence). Germline trimming cut 2 bases from V and 3 bases from J; bases unmatched to any gene: 14. CDR3 length: 18 residues. CDR3 loop: CASSLTANAPSGIYEQYF. CDR3 nucleotides: TGTGCCAGCAGTTTAACAGCCAATGCCCCTAGCGGGATCTACGAGCAGTACTTC.

On this clone itself: Other DNA sequences within the sample encode an identical CDR3. This chain joins TRBV5-6 and TRBJ1-5, with no clear D. This CDR3 spans 14 amino acids. The germline gives CDR1 SGHDT, CDR2 YYEEEE. The V gene lost 0 bases and the J gene lost 2 bases, with 6 bases spanning the gap. CDR3 nucleotide sequence: TGTGCCAGCAGCTTGGAGGGAGGCAATCAGCCCCAGCATTTT. Amino acids: CASSLEGGNQPQHF.

The chain uses TRBV19 and TRBJ1-5; D is possibly TRBD1 (5 bases). Germline V gene sequence: CDR1 LNHDA, CDR2 SQIVND (reference sequence). Trimming removed 8 bases from V and 4 bases from J, with 18 bases in between. The CDR3 is 15 residues long. CDR3 coding DNA: TGTGCCAGTGACCGAGGCGACAGATCTAATCAGCCCCAGCATTTT. Translation gives CASDRGDRSNQPQHF.

Many counts were recorded for this clone. The chain combines TRBV6-1 with TRBJ2-2; D is uncertain. V was shortened by 3 bases and J by 1 base, with 9 bases between the two germline ends. The CDR3 consists of 15 residues. The V gene's germline CDR1 is MNHNS and CDR2 SASEGT. CDR3 region: CASSEMRRNTGELFF. Written as DNA, the CDR3 is TGTGCCAGCAGTGAGATGCGTAGGAACACCGGGGAGCTGTTTTTT.

This chain joins TRBV29-1 and TRBJ1-4, with unresolved D. Germline CDR1 reads SQVTM; CDR2 reads ANQGSEA. The CDR3 spans 13 residues. The V end was cut by 6 bases, the J end by 0 bases, with 8 bases between. Here the CDR3 reads CSVLPATNEKLFF. DNA for the CDR3: TGCAGCGTACTTCCTGCAACTAATGAAAAACTGTTTTTT.

The chain has TRBV6-1 and TRBJ2-3; 11 bases are a match to TRBD2. This CDR3 is built from 17 residues. The trim removed 4 bases at V and 2 bases at J, leaving 8 bases unmatched. The germline V gene has CDR1 MNHNS and CDR2 SASEGT. The CDR3 here is CASSGSGGGRFTDTQYF. In nucleotides, the CDR3 is TGTGCCAGCAGTGGTAGCGGGGGGGGCCGTTTCACAGATACGCAGTATTTT.

J is TRBJ2-7 and V is TRBV6-5, with 9 bases fitting TRBD2. J lost 4 bases, V lost 4 bases, and 8 bases had no gene match. The CDR3 has 15 amino acids. The germline gives CDR1 MNHEY, CDR2 SVGAGI. The CDR3 reads CASSSLSGSLYEQYF. CDR3 DNA: TGTGCCAGCAGTTCCCTTAGCGGGAGTTTGTACGAGCAGTACTTC.

J is TRBJ2-1 and V is TRBV29-1, with TRBD2 identical over 14 bases. The CDR3 loop spans 19 amino acids. Germline CDR1 reads SQVTM; CDR2 reads ANQGSEA. The junction had 14 bases not matched to a gene; V was cut back by 7 bases and J by 0 bases. The CDR3 reads CSGDPGTSGGYSSYNEQFF. The CDR3 nucleotides are TGCAGCGGTGATCCCGGGACTAGCGGGGGTTATAGCTCCTACAATGAGCAGTTCTTC.

V gene TRBV5-1 combines with J gene TRBJ2-3, with 11 bases aligning to TRBD2. The J segment lost 1 base and the V segment lost 4 bases, leaving 8 bases of the junction unmatched. This CDR3 contains 17 residues. From germline, CDR1 is SGHRS and CDR2 YFSETQ. The CDR3: CASSVTGLAGGTDTQYF. CDR3 sequence (DNA): TGCGCCAGCAGCGTCACAGGACTAGCGGGCGGCACAGATACGCAGTATTTT.

This clone showed up many times. The gene calls are TRBV6-5 and TRBJ1-6; D possibly corresponds to TRBD1 (6 bases). Trimming removed 5 bases from V and 9 bases from J, with 14 bases in between. The germline V gene encodes CDR1 MNHEY and CDR2 SVGAGI. This CDR3 contains 14 residues. The CDR3 sequence: CASSDRDTSSPLHF. The CDR3 region has the DNA TGTGCCAGCAGTGACCGGGACACCAGTTCACCCCTCCACTTT.

CDR3 coding DNA: TGTGCCAGCAGCTTGCAACCCGGACAGGGTAGGGGCTACACCTTC. Its translation is CASSLQPGQGRGYTF. The chain is built from TRBV7-2 and TRBJ1-2; 8 bases match TRBD1. Germline CDR1 SGHTA, CDR2 FQGNSA. Trimming cost V 3 bases and J 8 bases; bases outside gene matches: 11. The CDR3 extends over 15 amino acids.

The V call is TRBV11-3, the J call TRBJ2-2, with 15 bases identical to TRBD2. The CDR3 is 15 residues long. Germline trimming cut 6 bases from V and 6 bases from J; bases unmatched to any gene: 2. CDR1 and CDR2 (germline): SGHNT, YENEEA. CDR3 in amino acids: CASRGLAGGAGELFF. CDR3 bases: TGTGCCAGCAGGGGACTAGCGGGAGGAGCCGGGGAGCTGTTTTTT.

The genes are TRBV11-3 and TRBJ2-5; D is unresolved. Germline-derived CDR1 and CDR2 are SGHNT and YENEEA. Trimming stripped 4 bases from V and 4 bases from J, with 13 bases between. This CDR3 region has 14 residues. CDR3 residues: CASSYSTMLETQYF. The CDR3 DNA reads TGTGCCAGCAGCTACTCGACAATGCTAGAGACCCAGTACTTC.

The V and J genes are TRBV19 and TRBJ1-1; a possible D gene is TRBD1 (5 bases). CDR1 and CDR2 (germline): LNHDA, SQIVND (reference sequence). This CDR3 is 13 amino acids long. V lost 6 bases to trimming and J lost 2 bases, with 10 bases between them. The CDR3 spells CASRIRVNTEAFF. The DNA for the CDR3 is TGTGCCAGTAGAATCAGGGTTAACACTGAAGCTTTCTTT.

The CDR3 sequence is CASSMSLASGGKNIQYF. The CDR3 DNA reads TGTGCCAGTAGTATGTCTCTCGCTAGCGGGGGCAAAAACATTCAGTACTTC. The chain links TRBV19 to TRBJ2-4, with TRBD2 matching 10 bases. CDR1 is LNHDA, CDR2 SQIVND, per germline (reference sequence). The CDR3 runs 17 residues. With 3 bases clipped from V and 3 bases from J, the junction kept 8 bases outside the gene matches. Looking up the rest from reference TRBV19 and TRBJ2-4 gives the full variable domain: DGGITQSPKYLFRKEGQNVTLSCEQNLNHDAMYWYRQDPGQGLRLIYYSQIVNDFQKGDIAEGYSVSREKKESFPLTVTSAQKNPTAFYLCASSMSLASGGKNIQYFGAGTRLSVL.

The chain combines TRBV7-9 with TRBJ2-2; D call uncertain. The CDR3 is 15 residues long. V shed 2 bases and J shed 2 bases, with 9 bases lying between them. From germline, CDR1 is SEHNR and CDR2 FQNEAQ (reference sequence). The CDR3 sequence: CASSLHGGNTGELFF. The CDR3 DNA follows: TGTGCCAGCAGCTTACACGGCGGAAACACCGGGGAGCTGTTTTTT.

The chain joins TRBV5-1 to TRBJ2-7, with 7 bases lining up with TRBD1. The germline CDR1 and CDR2 sequences are SGHRS and YFSETQ. The CDR3 sequence is 18 residues long. Trimming took 4 bases from V and 3 from J; bases not matched to a gene: 19. In DNA form, the CDR3 reads TGCGCCAGCAGCCTCCGCCCGGGACAGTTACAAGAAGACTACGAGCAGTACTTC. Translated, it gives CASSLRPGQLQEDYEQYF.

The rearrangement links TRBV19 to TRBJ2-7, with D possibly matching TRBD1 (5 bases). The V gene's germline CDR1 is LNHDA and CDR2 SQIVND (reference sequence). V was pared by 11 bases and J by 0 bases, with 20 bases between. CDR3 length: 15 residues. Here the CDR3 reads CAQYRKGRTSYEQYF. CDR3 DNA: TGTGCCCAGTACCGGAAGGGGCGGACCTCCTACGAGCAGTACTTC.